This T cell receptor beta chain was sequenced for a study of blood T cells in healthy people across ages. A sample-barcoded 5' primer and a J-beta primer mix were used in a second PCR of about 7 to 12 cycles. One entry per CDR3 protein, called by TCRdb with MiXCR from the 5' RACE reads. Among 850,000 to 1,000,000 distinct CDR3 sequences, 45% to 50% were seen once, and the ten largest hold 13%. This CDR3 has 13 amino acids. Germline loops: CDR1 SNHLY, CDR2 FYNNEI. The germline V and J ends were trimmed by 3 bases and 7 bases, with 11 bases remaining between them. The receptor was derived from a man in his thirties or forties in good health. The chain is built from TRBV2 and TRBJ2-3; D gene unclear. The sample was blood. This CDR3 is CASSDDVLNTQYF. In nucleotides, the CDR3 is TGTGCCAGCAGTGACGACGTGTTAAATACGCAGTATTTT.